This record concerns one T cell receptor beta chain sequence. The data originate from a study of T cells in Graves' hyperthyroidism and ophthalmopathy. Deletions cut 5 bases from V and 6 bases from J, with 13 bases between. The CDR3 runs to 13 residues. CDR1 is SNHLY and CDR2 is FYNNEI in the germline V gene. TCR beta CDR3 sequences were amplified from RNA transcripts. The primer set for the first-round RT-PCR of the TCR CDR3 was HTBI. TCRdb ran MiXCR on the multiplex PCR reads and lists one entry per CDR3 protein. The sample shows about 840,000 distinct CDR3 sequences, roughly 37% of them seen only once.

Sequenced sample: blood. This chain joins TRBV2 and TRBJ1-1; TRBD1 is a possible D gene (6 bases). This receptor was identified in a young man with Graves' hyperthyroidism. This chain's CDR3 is CASSWDTGSEAFF. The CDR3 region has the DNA TGTGCCAGCAGTTGGGACACCGGTTCTGAAGCTTTCTTT.